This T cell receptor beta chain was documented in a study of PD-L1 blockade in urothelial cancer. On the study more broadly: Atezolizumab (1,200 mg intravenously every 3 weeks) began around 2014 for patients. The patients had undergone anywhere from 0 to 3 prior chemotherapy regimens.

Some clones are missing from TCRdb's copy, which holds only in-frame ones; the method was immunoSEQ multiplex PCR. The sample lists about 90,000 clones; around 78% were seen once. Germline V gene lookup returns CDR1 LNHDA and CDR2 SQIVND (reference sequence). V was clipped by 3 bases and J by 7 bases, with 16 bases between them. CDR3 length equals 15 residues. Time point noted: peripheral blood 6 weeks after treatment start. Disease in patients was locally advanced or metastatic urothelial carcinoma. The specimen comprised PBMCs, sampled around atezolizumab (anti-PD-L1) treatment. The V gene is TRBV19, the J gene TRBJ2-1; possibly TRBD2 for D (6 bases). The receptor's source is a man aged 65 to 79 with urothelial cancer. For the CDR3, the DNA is TGTGCCAGTAGTATGGGGCGGGGTTTAGGGAATGAGCAGTTCTTC. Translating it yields CASSMGRGLGNEQFF.